This T cell receptor beta chain derives from a study of blood T cell repertoires in COVID-19. On the study more broadly: Sites in the United States, Italy and Spain provided acute and convalescent COVID-19 samples. Sources were T cells, B-cell-depleted T cells, or PBMCs; the material itself was cDNA or gDNA.

Deletions cut 9 bases from V and 4 bases from J, with 16 bases between. This CDR3 spans 15 amino acids. Germline V gene lookup returns CDR1 SGHAT and CDR2 FQNNGV. In the authors' methods: Reference gene primers were amplified, and this amplification served to estimate nucleated cell counts. TCRdb keeps only in-frame clones here, not all; method: immunoSEQ multiplex PCR. That table furnishes V, J and clone size, whereas the DNA furnished D and trimming. The sample consists of around 100,000 clones, 85% of them appearing once. The chain recombines TRBV11-2 with TRBJ2-6, with D perhaps matching TRBD2 (7 bases). This clonotype was sampled from a woman in her 70s with active or convalescent COVID-19. What was sequenced was peripheral blood. The CDR3, as DNA: TGTGCCAGTACAGTAGGGGGGGCCGGGGCCAACGTCCTGACTTTC. It specifies CASTVGGAGANVLTF.